These T cell receptor beta chains were read from a single sample in a study of response to subunit inactivated influenza vaccine. TCRdb redid the calling of the RT-PCR reads with MiXCR, one entry per CDR3 protein. The sample shows about 570,000 distinct CDR3 sequences, about 10% of them seen only once. The same data also went into a second study, on T cells expressing NK-cell markers.

Sequenced material: PBMCs from blood, taken on the day of vaccination. The receptors come from a man aged 45-65 years who received an inactivated influenza vaccine. Each CDR3 is given with its conserved first and last residue. D genes are given only for firm matches. Only part of the rows carry a size: once, few, many, or a class if the clone is expanded.

>TRBV5-1|TRBJ2-1|-|TRBD2
CASSLMTSWVGTYNEQFF
TGCGCCAGCAGCTTGATGACTAGCTGGGTTGGGACCTACAATGAGCAGTTCTTC
>TRBV24-1|TRBJ2-1|few|-
CATSYGQGGIYNEQFF
TGTGCCACCAGCTATGGACAGGGAGGGATCTACAATGAGCAGTTCTTC
>TRBV7-2|TRBJ2-7|many|-
CASSLGQHYEQYF
TGTGCCAGCAGCTTAGGGCAGCATTACGAGCAGTACTTC
>TRBV12-3/TRBV12-4|TRBJ2-5|-|TRBD2
CASSLKPSGSGETQYF
TGTGCCAGCAGTTTAAAGCCTAGCGGGAGTGGAGAGACCCAGTACTTC
>TRBV25-1|TRBJ2-2|-|-
CASSDPYGRGTGELFF
TGTGCCAGCAGTGACCCCTATGGGCGAGGCACCGGGGAGCTGTTTTTT
>TRBV25-1|TRBJ2-1|-|-
CASSSQRVYNEQFF
TGTGCCAGCAGTTCCCAGCGGGTCTACAATGAGCAGTTCTTC
>TRBV20-1|TRBJ1-5|-|-
CSASEQTSNQPQHF
TGCAGTGCCAGCGAGCAGACGAGCAATCAGCCCCAGCATTTT
>TRBV7-2|TRBJ2-1|-|-
CASSLIRTANNEQFF
TGTGCCAGCAGCTTAATCAGGACAGCTAACAATGAGCAGTTCTTC
>TRBV5-6|TRBJ2-7|-|-
CASSGRQTVYEQYF
TGTGCCAGCAGCGGTAGACAGACTGTCTACGAGCAGTACTTC
>TRBV15|TRBJ2-3|many|TRBD2
CATSREVLAGSSTDTQYF
TGTGCCACCAGCAGAGAGGTCTTAGCGGGCTCCTCCACAGATACGCAGTATTTT
>TRBV14|TRBJ1-3|few|TRBD1
CASSQMTGLDSGNTIYF
TGTGCCAGCAGCCAAATGACAGGGTTGGACTCTGGAAACACCATATATTTT
>TRBV28|TRBJ2-4|few|TRBD2
CASRLSGGAKNIQYF
TGTGCCAGCAGGCTGAGCGGGGGGGCCAAAAACATTCAGTACTTC
>TRBV4-2|TRBJ2-3|few|TRBD2
CASSQGRLAGLSTDTQYF
TGTGCCAGCAGCCAAGGGAGACTAGCGGGGCTAAGCACAGATACGCAGTATTTT
>TRBV18|TRBJ2-2|few|TRBD1
CASSPKQGANTGELFF
TGTGCCAGCTCACCGAAACAGGGGGCGAACACCGGGGAGCTGTTTTTT
>TRBV30|TRBJ2-3|few|TRBD2
CAWTSGTGADTQYF
TGTGCCTGGACTAGCGGGACGGGGGCAGATACGCAGTATTTT
>TRBV5-1|TRBJ2-3|-|-
CASSAYTTDTQYF
TGCGCCAGCAGCGCCTACACAACAGATACGCAGTATTTT
>TRBV29-1|TRBJ2-2|many|TRBD1
CSVDAQGDTGELFF
TGCAGCGTTGACGCACAGGGGGACACCGGGGAGCTGTTTTTT
>TRBV23-1|TRBJ2-3|-|-
CASSQSQHLIDTQYF
TGCGCCAGCAGTCAATCCCAGCATTTAATAGATACGCAGTATTTT
>TRBV9|TRBJ2-1|-|TRBD2
CASSMTSGGEQSEQFF
TGTGCCAGCAGCATGACTAGCGGGGGTGAGCAGAGTGAGCAGTTCTTC
>TRBV6-1|TRBJ2-1|few|TRBD1
CASRGTGLYNEQFF
TGTGCCAGCAGGGGGACAGGACTTTACAATGAGCAGTTCTTC
>TRBV5-6|TRBJ2-7|-|TRBD2
CASSLSGTSESYEQYF
TGTGCCAGCAGCTTGTCCGGGACTAGCGAATCCTACGAGCAGTACTTC
>TRBV5-1|TRBJ2-1|few|TRBD2
CASSLAGLLGLAETREQFF
TGCGCCAGCAGCTTGGCCGGGTTGTTGGGACTAGCGGAGACGAGGGAGCAGTTCTTC
>TRBV12-3/TRBV12-4|TRBJ2-5|many|TRBD2
CASSFGGAWETQYF
TGTGCCAGCAGTTTCGGGGGGGCCTGGGAGACCCAGTACTTC
>TRBV6-5|TRBJ2-7|-|-
CASITRRTYEQYF
TGTGCCAGCATAACTCGGAGAACCTACGAGCAGTACTTC
>TRBV5-1|TRBJ2-1|many|-
CASSVQVMENGEQFF
TGCGCCAGCAGCGTGCAGGTCATGGAAAATGGTGAGCAGTTCTTC
>TRBV12-3/TRBV12-4|TRBJ2-1|few|-
CASSYSGLSYNEQFF
TGTGCCAGCAGCTATAGCGGACTCTCCTACAATGAGCAGTTCTTC